This is a list of T cell receptor beta chains from one sample in a study of blood T cell repertoires in COVID-19. The repertoire was sequenced with immunoSEQ multiplex PCR; TCRdb's copy has only in-frame clones and lacks some. The sample contains approximately 150,000 clones, roughly nine tenths of which appear only once. Sequencing was carried out using peripheral blood. The receptors here all came from a woman in her sixties or seventies with active COVID-19. Each CDR3 is given with its conserved first and last residue. D genes are given only for firm matches. The listing skips clone size in some rows; elsewhere it reads once, few, many or a size class.

abundance | j_gene | d_gene | v_gene | len | CDR3nt | CDR3aa
- | TRBJ1-6 | TRBD1 | TRBV4-2 | 15 | TGTGCCAGCAGCCAAGAGGGGACAGCGGATTCACCCCTCCACTTT | CASSQEGTADSPLHF
- | TRBJ2-5 | TRBD1 | TRBV30 | 15 | TGTGCCTGGGGAGGACAGGGAGGCCGTTATGGGACCCAGTACTTC | CAWGGQGGRYGTQYF
once | TRBJ1-1 | TRBD1 | TRBV5-6 | 17 | TGTGCCAGCAGCTTACCCCCACCAGAGACAGGGTACACTGAAGCTTTCTTT | CASSLPPPETGYTEAFF
- | TRBJ2-1 | - | TRBV5-5 | 15 | TGTGCCAGCAGCTTGGTAGGCCGACAGTCGAATGAGCAGTTCTTC | CASSLVGRQSNEQFF
- | TRBJ2-1 | TRBD2 | TRBV5-1 | 11 | TGCGCCAGCAGTCGGGGGGGTGAGCAGTTCTTC | CASSRGGEQFF
few | TRBJ1-1 | - | TRBV12-3/TRBV12-4 | 12 | TGTGCCAACTCCGGGACACAGACTGAAGCTTTCTTT | CANSGTQTEAFF
- | TRBJ2-5 | - | TRBV7-2 | 14 | TGTGCCAGCAGCTTAGGGGGCGGGGGCGAGACCCAGTACTTC | CASSLGGGGETQYF
- | TRBJ2-3 | TRBD1 | TRBV19 | 13 | TGTGCCAGTAGGGACAGGGACACAGATACGCAGTATTTT | CASRDRDTDTQYF
few | TRBJ1-6 | TRBD1 | TRBV5-5 | 14 | TGTGCCAGCAGCTCGAAGGGGGCCGGATCACCCCTCCACTTT | CASSSKGAGSPLHF
- | TRBJ2-1 | TRBD2 | TRBV7-2 | 14 | TGTGCCAGCAGCCCTGGACTAGCCCAGGGTGAGCAGTTCTTC | CASSPGLAQGEQFF
- | TRBJ2-6 | - | TRBV28 | 14 | TGTGCCAGCACGTGGCACTCTGGGGCCAACGTCCTGACTTTC | CASTWHSGANVLTF
- | TRBJ2-5 | TRBD1 | TRBV5-5 | 15 | TGTGCCAGCAGCCCTCGGACAGGGCGGGATGAGACCCAGTACTTC | CASSPRTGRDETQYF
- | TRBJ1-2 | TRBD1 | TRBV5-6 | 12 | TGTGCCAGCAGCCCCTGGACAGGGCGCCCCACCTTC | CASSPWTGRPTF
- | TRBJ1-6 | - | TRBV18 | 14 | TGTGCCAGCTCCCCTTCCAGGGATAATTCACCCCTCCACTTT | CASSPSRDNSPLHF
once | TRBJ1-2 | TRBD1 | TRBV4-2 | 15 | TGTGCCAGCAGCCATATACAGGGGGCAGGGAATGGCTACACCTTC | CASSHIQGAGNGYTF
- | TRBJ2-1 | TRBD2 | TRBV7-2 | 15 | TGTGCCAGCAGCGCGTACTCGGGGGGCTACAATGAGCAGTTCTTC | CASSAYSGGYNEQFF
- | TRBJ1-4 | TRBD1 | TRBV5-6 | 15 | TGTGCCAGCAGCTTGACAGGGGGCACTAATGAAAAACTGTTTTTT | CASSLTGGTNEKLFF
few | TRBJ1-2 | - | TRBV7-2 | 15 | TGTGCCAGCAGCTGGGGGGGGCGGGACACCTATGGCTACACCTTC | CASSWGGRDTYGYTF
- | TRBJ2-7 | - | TRBV6-6 | 14 | TGTGCCAGCAGTTTCAGCAGGGTCGGTAGTAAGCAGTACTTC | CASSFSRVGSKQYF
- | TRBJ2-7 | TRBD1 | TRBV10-3 | 14 | TGTGCCATCGGGACAGGGACAGGGTCCTACGAGCAGTACTTC | CAIGTGTGSYEQYF
- | TRBJ2-5 | - | TRBV6-5 | 15 | TGTGCCAGCAGACCGTCACAGGGCTTGAGGGAGACCCAGTACTTC | CASRPSQGLRETQYF
once | TRBJ2-7 | TRBD1 | TRBV5-1 | 14 | TGCGCCAGCAGCTTGTTCGGGACAGACTACGAGCAGTACTTC | CASSLFGTDYEQYF
once | TRBJ2-7 | - | TRBV12-3/TRBV12-4 | 13 | TGTGCCAGCAGTCCGTACCCGGGTTTCGGGCAGTACTTC | CASSPYPGFGQYF
- | TRBJ1-1 | TRBD1 | TRBV28 | 14 | TGTGCCAGCAGTTTCAGGGGGTCGGGTCCTGAAGCTTTCTTT | CASSFRGSGPEAFF
- | TRBJ2-7 | - | TRBV6-5 | 15 | TGTGCCAGCAGTTACGCGGCCGGAACCTACTACGAGCAGTACTTC | CASSYAAGTYYEQYF
- | TRBJ2-3 | TRBD2 | TRBV5-4 | 14 | TGTGCCAGCAGCCGACGGGAGGGCACAGATACGCAGTATTTT | CASSRREGTDTQYF
- | TRBJ2-6 | TRBD1 | TRBV7-6 | 14 | TGTGCCAGCAGTCAGGGGGTCGGGGCCAACGTCCTGACTTTC | CASSQGVGANVLTF